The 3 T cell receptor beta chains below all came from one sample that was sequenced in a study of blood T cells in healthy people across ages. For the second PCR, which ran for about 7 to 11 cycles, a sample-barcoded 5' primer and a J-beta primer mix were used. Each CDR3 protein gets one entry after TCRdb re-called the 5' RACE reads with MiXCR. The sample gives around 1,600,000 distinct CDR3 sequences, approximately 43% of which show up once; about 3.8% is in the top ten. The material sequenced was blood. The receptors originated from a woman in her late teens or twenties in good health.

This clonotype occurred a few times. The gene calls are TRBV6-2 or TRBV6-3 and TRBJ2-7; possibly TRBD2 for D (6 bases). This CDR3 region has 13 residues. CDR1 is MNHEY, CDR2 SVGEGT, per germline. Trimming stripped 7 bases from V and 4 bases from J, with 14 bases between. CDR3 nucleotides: TGTGCCAGCACCAGTGGAGGGAGATACGAGCAGTACTTC. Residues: CASTSGGRYEQYF.

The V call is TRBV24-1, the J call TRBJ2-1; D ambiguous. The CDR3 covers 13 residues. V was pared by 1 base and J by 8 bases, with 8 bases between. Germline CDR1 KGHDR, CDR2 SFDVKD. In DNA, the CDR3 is TGTGCCACCAGTGATTTCTCCGGTTATGAGCAGTTCTTC. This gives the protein CATSDFSGYEQFF.

The CDR3 protein is CASSTESNTGELFF. CDR3 DNA sequence: TGTGCCAGCAGTACAGAATCGAACACCGGGGAGCTGTTTTTT. J is TRBJ2-2 and V is TRBV2; D unclear. The CDR3 sequence is 14 residues long. The ends were cut back, 5 bases at V and 0 bases at J, with 7 bases in the middle. CDR1 and CDR2 from the germline V gene are SNHLY and FYNNEI.